Sequencing of this T cell receptor beta chain was carried out in a study of cytomegalovirus exposure and HLA in healthy donors (dated by TCRdb to about 2017). For the study in its entirety: In an earlier analysis of approximately 640 of the donors, under 300 Gb of sequence data and about 110 million unique TCR beta sequences from about 190 million T cells were reported. About five DR-DQ haplotypes were treated as single units for association and clustering because of strong linkage in the cohort. Using immunosequencing, the study profiled T cell repertoires from 666 subjects and related those repertoires to cytomegalovirus serostatus. In a later analysis, previously published TCR beta repertoires from more than 500 donors were re-analyzed and high-resolution HLA genotyping was added so that TCR occurrence patterns could be studied. Class I and class II HLA loci were covered by the typing at four-digit resolution. All discovery cohort repertoires had been generated using a single sequencing platform. The aim of the study was to test whether cataloging public T cell receptors could identify signatures of past pathogen exposure. Typing coverage varied by locus: about 629-640 donors for A, B, C, DRB1 and DQB1; some 520 for DQA1; around 610 for DPA1; around 490 for DPB1. To predict cytomegalovirus infection status, the study combined high-throughput TCR immunosequencing, statistical association of individual TCRs with disease status, and machine learning. Rather than drawing on any new phenotypic data, the later analysis identified candidate immune exposures from TCR beta sequences and the way those sequences occurred across donors. An earlier analysis of roughly 600 of the donors used high-throughput TCR beta sequencing to judge whether each TCR beta V gene segment behaved as functional or pseudogenic. Alongside the repertoire data, information on donor age, sex, ethnicity and CMV serostatus was compiled. Across approximately 400 genotyped donors of the cohort, an average of approximately 240,000 unique TCR beta nucleotide sequences per donor were sequenced, and around 20% of those sequences were non-productive. Among the roughly 400 genotyped donors, about 85% belonged to the genetic ancestry cluster associated with self-reported Caucasian donors. In addition to the first cohort of around 670 subjects, a separate validation cohort of 120 different subjects was used. A later genetic analysis used genome-wide SNP genotypes for about 65% of the roughly 700 donors, treating that subset as a discovery cohort. Roughly 300 gigabases of sequencing data and roughly 80 million unique TCR sequences made up an early release that covered over 550 HLA-typed donors. General study outcomes and caveats: The authors suggested that the approach could potentially be generalized to other disease states and immunological phenotypes. In an earlier analysis of some 500 of the donors, most TCR beta V segments were observed in productive rearrangements about 87% or about 30% of the time, broadly matching IMGT annotations. The earlier analysis of 587 of the donors excluded fewer than 20 rarely observed V segments, including chromosome 9 orphons, because counts were too low. Most TCR sequences were seen in very few donors, while some public TCRs were found in many individuals. A cluster of highly shared sequence variants was judged likely to be a technical artifact of the sequencing pipeline. A later genetic analysis associated a missense DCLRE1C variant with V-gene and J-gene trimming of TCR beta chains, and an independent cohort replicated the association. Specific HLA alleles were associated with roughly 17,000 TCR beta sequences at a false discovery rate of 0.05 in a later analysis. Only TCR beta chains were sequenced in this cohort, and the absence of alpha or paired-chain data limited detectable features. The study listed 164 TCR beta chains as associated with cytomegalovirus. Because some donors lacked HLA typing at each locus, the association tests relied only on the typed subset. Roughly uniform sequencing depth across donors was assumed in presence/absence analyses, although this assumption may not hold. The only immune exposure information available for the cohort was CMV serostatus. A further reported finding was that TCR beta sequences accurately predicted the HLA-A and HLA-B alleles for most subjects in the first cohort. According to a later analysis, parvovirus B19, influenza, CMV and Epstein-Barr virus appeared linked to several top co-occurrence clusters. Correlated functional status among segregating V segments might be attributable to linkage disequilibrium, but an unknown experimental factor could not be ruled out. According to a later analysis, TCR association rates differed among HLA loci, with DRB1 alleles showing the most associated TCRs and HLA-C alleles showing the fewest. A few of the identified cytomegalovirus-associated TCR beta chains were confirmed in vitro to be specific for cytomegalovirus antigens. In a later analysis, HLA-associated TCR beta chains showed more clonal expansion and lower generation probabilities than non-associated chains that were equally common. The classifier was reported to diagnose cytomegalovirus status with high specificity and sensitivity in both the original and validation cohorts. According to a later genetic analysis, donors in an Asian-associated ancestry cluster had fewer N-insertions in productive TCRs than the approximately 630-donor mean. Some IMGT-functional V segments, including TRBV6-2 and TRBV6-3, could not be told apart with the 87-base-pair reads, so those segments were excluded. According to a later analysis, most CMV-associated TCR beta chains appeared to be HLA-restricted, and the HLA associations seemed to be driven largely by CMV exposure. Strong co-occurrence of HLA alleles, especially DR and DQ, made assigning TCR associations to individual alleles difficult.

The cohort was made up of 500 to 850 healthy bone marrow donors. At the time of sampling, all cohort members were nominally healthy, though unrecorded immune exposures were likely present. The donor was CMV seronegative and belonged to the group of more than 300 seronegative cohort members. Every donor gave a peripheral blood sample, and the peripheral blood mononuclear cells from that sample were used for TCR beta sequencing. Genomic DNA extraction from the blood cell samples was performed with the Qiagen DNeasy Blood Extraction Kit. Library construction relied on the immunoSEQ multiplex PCR assay. The multiplex PCR relied on a mix of 60 forward primers for TCR Vbeta segments and 13 reverse primers for TCR Jbeta segments. Amplification of the CDR3 region of rearranged TCR beta genes was performed with a multiplex PCR assay on genomic DNA. Amplified TCR beta libraries were sequenced as 87-base-pair reads on the Illumina HiSeq System. As for the authors' bioinformatics: A later analysis counted about 80 million unique TCR beta chains across the approximately 700 repertoires, and 10 million to 11 million of these chains were shared by at least two donors. A nearest-neighbor algorithm error-corrected the raw reads and collapsed the reads into unique sequences, merging closely related sequences to remove PCR and sequencing errors. V, D and J gene segments were assigned by aligning CDR3 sequences to IMGT reference sequences. For a sequence to be retained, a match of at least six nucleotides to both a V gene segment and a J gene segment was required. A rearrangement was called productive if the CDR3 had no stop codons and remained in frame with V and J, and every other rearrangement was called non-productive. Following IMGT convention, CDR3 was defined as the stretch from the second conserved V-encoded cysteine up to the conserved J-encoded phenylalanine. The earlier analysis of a few hundred of the donors excluded sequences that lacked an unambiguous match to a single V gene segment. In an earlier analysis of 587 of the donors, V segments were called functional above 56.7% productive rearrangements and were called segregating when the between-donor standard deviation exceeded 5%. To diagnose cytomegalovirus status from the catalog of TCR beta chain sequences, a statistical classification framework was built. V and J gene assignment, in a later analysis, came from comparing TCR nucleotide sequences with IMGT/GENE-DB human TR gene sequences. Using the TCRdist pipeline, a later analysis assigned CDR3 sequences along with most-parsimonious VDJ recombination scenarios. A later analysis defined each TCR beta chain by its CDR3 amino acid sequence plus V-gene family, and excluded reads lacking a unique V-gene family. As a way to deal with suspected cross-contamination and a sequencing artifact, a later analysis dropped 500 to 700 nucleotide sequences that were highly shared and had low generation probability. In a later analysis, a clonal expansion index for each public chain was calculated from normalized within-repertoire ranks of inferred template counts. Generation probabilities in a later analysis came from a VDJ recombination model fitted to out-of-frame rearrangements, and those results were checked against IGoR. In a later analysis, TCR-TCR, TCR-HLA and TCR-CMV co-occurrence was scored with hypergeometric tests, and a repertoire-size bias correction was applied to TCR pairs. False discovery rates were estimated in a later analysis by permuting HLA or CMV assignments 20 times. A later analysis grouped co-occurring TCRs with DBSCAN, adding TCRdist sequence similarity when clustering within HLA-allele-positive subsets. Repertoires with fewer than 30,000 or more than 120,000 public chains, plus five repertoires with anomalous nucleotide sharing, were excluded from co-occurrence clustering. The table was pulled from immuneACCESS by TCRdb, which kept in-frame rearrangements only. Such tables lose some clones; where checked, under half of the loss comes from unresolved V genes, and the rest has no known cause. That table is the source of V, J and clone size, and D and trimming were worked out from the DNA. The sample's own table lists around 100,000 clones. Around 3.2% of the sample goes to the ten largest clones.

The CDR3, cysteine through phenylalanine, is 17 amino acids long. Left in the record is the CDR3 DNA by itself, 51 bases read in frame from the first base. Trimming costs V 2 bases and J 0 bases, and their ends lie 15 bases apart. CDR1 SEHNR and CDR2 FQNEAQ were looked up in the germline V gene (reference sequence). A word on this clone: There is no known antigen for this receptor.

In this chain, TRBV7-9 is recombined with TRBJ2-3, with no confidently assigned D gene. The clonotype originates from a middle-aged man in good health and CMV-seronegative. Sequencing was carried out using PBMCs. The CDR3: CASSLSRGWSSTDTQYF. In nucleotides, the sequence is TGTGCCAGCAGCTTATCACGCGGCTGGTCTAGCACAGATACGCAGTATTTT.